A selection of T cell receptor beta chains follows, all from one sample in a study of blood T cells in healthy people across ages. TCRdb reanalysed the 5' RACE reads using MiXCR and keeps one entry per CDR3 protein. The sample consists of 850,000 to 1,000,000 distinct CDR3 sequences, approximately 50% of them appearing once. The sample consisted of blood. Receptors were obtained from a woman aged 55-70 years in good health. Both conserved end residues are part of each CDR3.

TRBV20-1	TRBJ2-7	CSATHPVLAGVYEQYF
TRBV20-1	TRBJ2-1	CSASSPGTYNEQFF
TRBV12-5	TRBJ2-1	CASSFGLAGDFPYNEQFF
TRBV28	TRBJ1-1	CASTVQDNTEAFF
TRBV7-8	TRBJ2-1	CASSLRSSGSYNEQFF
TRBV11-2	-	CASSLDRSGYEQYF
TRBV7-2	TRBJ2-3	CASSLVIAGEGGTDTQYF
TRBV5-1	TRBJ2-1	CASSSGLAGAESFF
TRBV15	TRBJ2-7	CATSRAKGGVYEQYF
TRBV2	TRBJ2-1	CASSSVPGAYNEQFF
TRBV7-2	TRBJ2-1	CASSLGLAGRFLFF
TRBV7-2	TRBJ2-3	CASSPPGGGTQYF
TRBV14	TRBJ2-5	CASSIQVWGTGKETQYF
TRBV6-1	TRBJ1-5	CASSESGYDQPQHF
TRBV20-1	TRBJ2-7	CSATRTWSGRGYEQYF
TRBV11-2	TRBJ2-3	CASSLVGLAGGPDTQYF
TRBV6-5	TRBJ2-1	CAARTSGTNEQFF
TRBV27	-	CASSPQFGEQYF
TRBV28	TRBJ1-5	CASGRIWAQPQHF
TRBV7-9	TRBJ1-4	CASSVIGRGQGAEKLFF
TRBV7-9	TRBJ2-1	CASSAGTSGSNEQFF
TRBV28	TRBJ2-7	CASSSPQDRSSYEQYF
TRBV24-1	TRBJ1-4	CATSREIGGKLFF
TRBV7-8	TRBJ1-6	CASRQTGPANSPLHF
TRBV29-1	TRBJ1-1	CMGGRPNTEAFF
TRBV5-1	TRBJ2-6	CASSAKGAGSLSGANVLTF
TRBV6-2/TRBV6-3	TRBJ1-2	CASSPRTESTTYGYTF
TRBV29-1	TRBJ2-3	CSVEVDGTDTQYF
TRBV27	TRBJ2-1	CASSLGAVYSSYNEQFF
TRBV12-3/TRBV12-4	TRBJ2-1	CASSPGVTSKEQFF
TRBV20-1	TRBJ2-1	CSARDPSGKLGNEQFF
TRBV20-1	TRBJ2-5	CSARLARYQETQYF
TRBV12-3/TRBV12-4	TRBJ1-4	CASSLLGVVEKLFF
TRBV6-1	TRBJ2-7	CASSETAYEQYF
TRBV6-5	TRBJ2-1	CASSHRRDYEQFF
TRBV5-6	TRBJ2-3	CASSSRTLRWTDTQYF
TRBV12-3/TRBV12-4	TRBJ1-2	CASSLGPRGYTF
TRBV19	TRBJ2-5	CASSIGGGRETQYF
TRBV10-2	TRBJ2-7	CASSESPGVREQYF
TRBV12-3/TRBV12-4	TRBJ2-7	CASRETGLSSYEQYF
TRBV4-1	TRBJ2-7	CASSQLGASYNEQYF
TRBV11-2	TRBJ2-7	CASSKQGPEQYF
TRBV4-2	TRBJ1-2	CASSQDSLYTTGKGYGYTF
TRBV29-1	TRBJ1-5	CSVVLTGRDQPQHF
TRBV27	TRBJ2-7	CASSSPIEQYF
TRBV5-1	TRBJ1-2	CASSSGTGGYGYTF
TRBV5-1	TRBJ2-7	CASSLPTKGLVSGRYEQYF
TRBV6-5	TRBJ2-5	CASRSTEQETQYF
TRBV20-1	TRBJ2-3	CSARGRGTSGRAQDTQYF
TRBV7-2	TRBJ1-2	CASSLGPEADGYTF